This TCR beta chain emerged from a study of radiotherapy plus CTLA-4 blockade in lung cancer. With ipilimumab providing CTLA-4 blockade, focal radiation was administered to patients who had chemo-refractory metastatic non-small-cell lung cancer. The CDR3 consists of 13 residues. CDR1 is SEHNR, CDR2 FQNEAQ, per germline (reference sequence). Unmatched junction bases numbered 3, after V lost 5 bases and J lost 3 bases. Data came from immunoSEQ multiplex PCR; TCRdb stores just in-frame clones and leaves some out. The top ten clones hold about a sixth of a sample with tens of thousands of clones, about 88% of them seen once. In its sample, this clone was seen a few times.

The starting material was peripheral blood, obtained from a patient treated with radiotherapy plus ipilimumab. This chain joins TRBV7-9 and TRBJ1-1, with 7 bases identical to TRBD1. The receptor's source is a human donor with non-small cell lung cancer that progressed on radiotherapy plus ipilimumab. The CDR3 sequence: CASSHRGDTEAFF. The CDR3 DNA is TGTGCCAGCAGCCACAGGGGTGACACTGAAGCTTTCTTT.